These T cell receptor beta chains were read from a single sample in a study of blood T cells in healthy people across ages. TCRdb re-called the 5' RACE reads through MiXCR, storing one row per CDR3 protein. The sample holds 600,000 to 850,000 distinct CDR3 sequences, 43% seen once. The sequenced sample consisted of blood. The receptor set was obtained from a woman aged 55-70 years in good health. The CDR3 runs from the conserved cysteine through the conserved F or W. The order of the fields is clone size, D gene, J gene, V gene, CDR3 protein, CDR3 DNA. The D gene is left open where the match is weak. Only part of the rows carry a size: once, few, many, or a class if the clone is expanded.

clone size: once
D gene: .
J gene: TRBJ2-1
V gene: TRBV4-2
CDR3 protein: CASSPWGWGERTHNEQFF
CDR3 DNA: TGTGCCAGCAGCCCCTGGGGTTGGGGGGAGAGAACCCACAATGAGCAGTTCTTC

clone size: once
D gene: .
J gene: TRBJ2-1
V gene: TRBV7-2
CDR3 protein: CASSLGIAANNEQFF
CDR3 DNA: TGTGCCAGCAGCTTGGGGATCGCGGCTAACAATGAGCAGTTCTTC

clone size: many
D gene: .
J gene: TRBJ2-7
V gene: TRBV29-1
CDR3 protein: CSVEESEGLQYF
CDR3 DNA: TGCAGCGTTGAAGAGAGTGAGGGATTGCAGTACTTC

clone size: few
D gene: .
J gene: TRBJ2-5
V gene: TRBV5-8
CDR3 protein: CASSLLGIQETQYF
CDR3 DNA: TGTGCCAGCAGCTTGTTGGGGATTCAAGAGACCCAGTACTTC

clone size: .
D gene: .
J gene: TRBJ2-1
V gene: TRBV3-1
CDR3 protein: CASSLAGRRYNEQFF
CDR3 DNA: TGTGCCAGCAGCCTAGCCGGGCGACGATACAATGAGCAGTTCTTC

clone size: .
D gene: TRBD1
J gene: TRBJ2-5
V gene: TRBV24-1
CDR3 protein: CATSQRDRGPGEQYF
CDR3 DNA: TGTGCCACCAGTCAACGGGACAGGGGGCCGGGGGAGCAGTACTTC

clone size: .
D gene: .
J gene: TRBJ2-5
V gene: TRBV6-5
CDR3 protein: CASSYSFIRTAQETQYF
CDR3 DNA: TGTGCCAGCAGTTACTCGTTTATCAGGACAGCGCAAGAGACCCAGTACTTC

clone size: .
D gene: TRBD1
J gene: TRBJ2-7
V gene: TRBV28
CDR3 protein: CASSLKGAATYEQYF
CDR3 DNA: TGTGCCAGCAGTTTAAAGGGGGCGGCCACCTACGAGCAGTACTTC

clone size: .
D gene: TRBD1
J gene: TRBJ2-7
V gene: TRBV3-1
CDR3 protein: CASSLQGASSYEQYF
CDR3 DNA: TGTGCCAGCAGCCTACAGGGGGCCAGCTCCTACGAGCAGTACTTC

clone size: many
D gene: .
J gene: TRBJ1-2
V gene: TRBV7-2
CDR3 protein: CASSLDNNYGYTF
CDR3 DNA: TGTGCCAGCAGCTTAGACAATAACTATGGCTACACCTTC

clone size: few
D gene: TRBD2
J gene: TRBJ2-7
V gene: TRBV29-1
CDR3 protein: CSVEGLAGPGRYEQYF
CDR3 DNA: TGCAGCGTTGAAGGCCTAGCGGGACCAGGGCGCTACGAGCAGTACTTC

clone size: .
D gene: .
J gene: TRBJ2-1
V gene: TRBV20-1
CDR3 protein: CSETRGGNEQFF
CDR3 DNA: TGCAGTGAAACTAGGGGTGGCAATGAGCAGTTCTTC

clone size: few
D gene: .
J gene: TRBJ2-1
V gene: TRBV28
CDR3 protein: CASSLPQKNEQFF
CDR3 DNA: TGTGCCAGCAGTTTACCCCAGAAAAATGAGCAGTTCTTC

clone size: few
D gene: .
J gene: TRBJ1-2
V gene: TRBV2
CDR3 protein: CASSTVSGSFGYTF
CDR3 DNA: TGTGCCAGCAGCACCGTCAGCGGGAGCTTTGGCTACACCTTC

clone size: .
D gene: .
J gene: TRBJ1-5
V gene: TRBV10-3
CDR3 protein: CATRRSGLLNQPQHF
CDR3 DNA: TGTGCCACCCGTCGGTCAGGGCTACTCAATCAGCCCCAGCATTTT

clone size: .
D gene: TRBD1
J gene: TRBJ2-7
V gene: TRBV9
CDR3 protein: CASSTGTVVNEQYF
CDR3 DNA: TGTGCCAGCAGCACTGGGACAGTGGTGAATGAGCAGTACTTC

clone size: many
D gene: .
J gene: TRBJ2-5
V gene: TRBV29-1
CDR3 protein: CSVAWGQETQYF
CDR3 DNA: TGCAGCGTTGCTTGGGGTCAAGAGACCCAGTACTTC

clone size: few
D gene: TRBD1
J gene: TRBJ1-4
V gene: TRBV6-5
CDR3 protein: CASRLQGAATNEKLFF
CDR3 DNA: TGTGCCAGCAGATTACAGGGGGCTGCAACTAATGAAAAACTGTTTTTT

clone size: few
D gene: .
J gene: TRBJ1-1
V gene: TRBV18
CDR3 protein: CASSQGRVGTEAFF
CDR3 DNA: TGTGCCAGCTCGCAGGGACGCGTAGGGACTGAAGCTTTCTTT

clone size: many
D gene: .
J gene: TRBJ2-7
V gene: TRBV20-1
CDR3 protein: CSARVRPDQYEQYF
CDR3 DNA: TGCAGTGCTAGAGTAAGGCCGGACCAATACGAGCAGTACTTC

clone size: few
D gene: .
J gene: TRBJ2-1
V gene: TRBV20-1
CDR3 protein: CSEGNSYNEQFF
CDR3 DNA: TGCAGTGAGGGGAACTCCTACAATGAGCAGTTCTTC

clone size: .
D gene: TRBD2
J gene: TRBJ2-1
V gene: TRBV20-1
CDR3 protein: CSATVAGDSYNEQFF
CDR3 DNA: TGCAGTGCAACAGTAGCGGGAGACTCCTACAATGAGCAGTTCTTC

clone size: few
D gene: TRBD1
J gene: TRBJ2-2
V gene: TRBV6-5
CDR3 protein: CASSYFGQGSGELFF
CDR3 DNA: TGTGCCAGCAGTTACTTCGGACAGGGGTCCGGGGAGCTGTTTTTT

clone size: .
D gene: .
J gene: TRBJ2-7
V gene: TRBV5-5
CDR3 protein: CASSIARESYEQYF
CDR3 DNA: TGTGCCAGCAGCATAGCCCGGGAGAGCTACGAGCAGTACTTC

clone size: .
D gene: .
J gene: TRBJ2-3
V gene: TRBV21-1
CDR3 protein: CASSKSLNDRGTDTQYF
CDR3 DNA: TGTGCCAGCAGCAAATCGCTAAACGACAGGGGAACAGATACGCAGTATTTT

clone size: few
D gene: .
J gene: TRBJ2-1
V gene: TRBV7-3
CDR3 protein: CASSPSSGSVEQFF
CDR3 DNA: TGTGCCAGCAGCCCCAGCTCGGGGAGTGTTGAGCAGTTCTTC

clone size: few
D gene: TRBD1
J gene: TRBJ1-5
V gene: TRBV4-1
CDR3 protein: CASSQEPGQGHQPQHF
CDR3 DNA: TGCGCCAGCAGCCAAGAACCGGGACAGGGGCATCAGCCCCAGCATTTT

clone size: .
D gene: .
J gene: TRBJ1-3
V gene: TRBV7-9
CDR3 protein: CASSLRGSSGNTIYF
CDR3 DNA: TGTGCCAGCAGCTTAAGAGGGAGCTCTGGAAACACCATATATTTT

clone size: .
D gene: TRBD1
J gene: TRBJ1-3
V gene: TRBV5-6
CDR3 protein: CASSWGTGGNTIYF
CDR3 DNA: TGTGCCAGCAGCTGGGGGACAGGCGGAAACACCATATATTTT

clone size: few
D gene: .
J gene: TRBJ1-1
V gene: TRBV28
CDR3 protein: CASTDSSVTEAFF
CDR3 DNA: TGTGCCAGCACCGACAGTTCAGTCACTGAAGCTTTCTTT

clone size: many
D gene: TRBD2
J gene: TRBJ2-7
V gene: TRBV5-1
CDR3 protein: CASSLLAGDEQYF
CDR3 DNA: TGCGCCAGCAGCCTACTAGCGGGAGACGAGCAGTACTTC

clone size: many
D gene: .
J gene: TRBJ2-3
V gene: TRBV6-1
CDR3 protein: CASRTRGLGDTQYF
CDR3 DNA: TGTGCCAGCAGAACCCGAGGGTTGGGGGATACGCAGTATTTT

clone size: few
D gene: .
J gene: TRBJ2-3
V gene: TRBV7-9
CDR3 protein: CASSSTATRTDTQYF
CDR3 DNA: TGTGCCAGCAGCTCCACAGCTACCCGCACAGATACGCAGTATTTT

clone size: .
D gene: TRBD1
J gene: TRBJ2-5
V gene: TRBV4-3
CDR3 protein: CASSQDPEGAGEQYF
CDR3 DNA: TGCGCCAGCAGCCAAGATCCTGAGGGGGCCGGTGAGCAGTACTTC

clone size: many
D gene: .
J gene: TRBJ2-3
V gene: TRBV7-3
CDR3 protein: CASSLVGQGSTDTQYF
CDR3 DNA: TGCGCCAGCAGCTTGGTGGGGCAGGGAAGCACAGATACGCAGTATTTT

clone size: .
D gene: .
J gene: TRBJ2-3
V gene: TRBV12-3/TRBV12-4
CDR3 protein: CASSPPSAAGQYF
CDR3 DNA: TGTGCCAGCAGTCCCCCCTCCGCCGCGGGGCAGTATTTT

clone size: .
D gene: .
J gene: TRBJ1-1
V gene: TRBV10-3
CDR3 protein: CAISAGGRNTEAFF
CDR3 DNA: TGTGCCATCAGTGCCGGGGGTCGGAACACTGAAGCTTTCTTT

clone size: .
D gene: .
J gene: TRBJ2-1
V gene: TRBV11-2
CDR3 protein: CASSPGRGGGPVDNEQFF
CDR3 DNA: TGTGCCAGCAGCCCCGGCAGAGGGGGGGGTCCCGTCGACAATGAGCAGTTCTTC

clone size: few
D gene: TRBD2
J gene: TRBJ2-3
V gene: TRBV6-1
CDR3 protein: CASSDWASGAVADTQYF
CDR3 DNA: TGTGCCAGCAGTGACTGGGCTAGCGGAGCAGTAGCAGATACGCAGTATTTT

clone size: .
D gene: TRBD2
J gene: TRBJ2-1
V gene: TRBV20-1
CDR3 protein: CSARKGSGTLNEQFF
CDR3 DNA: TGCAGTGCTAGGAAAGGTAGCGGGACCCTCAATGAGCAGTTCTTC

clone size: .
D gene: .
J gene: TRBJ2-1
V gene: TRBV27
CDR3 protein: CASSPIRGNYNEQFF
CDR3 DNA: TGTGCCAGCAGCCCGATCCGGGGGAACTACAATGAGCAGTTCTTC

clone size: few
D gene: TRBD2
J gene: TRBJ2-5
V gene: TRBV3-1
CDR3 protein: CASHSGGGETQYF
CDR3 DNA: TGTGCCAGCCATAGCGGGGGTGGGGAGACCCAGTACTTC

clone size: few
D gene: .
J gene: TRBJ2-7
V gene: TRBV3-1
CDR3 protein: CASRSLYEQYF
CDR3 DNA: TGTGCCAGCAGGAGTTTATACGAGCAGTACTTC

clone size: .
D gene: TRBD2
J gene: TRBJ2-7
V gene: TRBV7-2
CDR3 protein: CASSLAPTSGGASNNEQYF
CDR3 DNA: TGTGCCAGCAGCTTAGCGCCCACTAGCGGGGGGGCAAGCAACAATGAGCAGTACTTC

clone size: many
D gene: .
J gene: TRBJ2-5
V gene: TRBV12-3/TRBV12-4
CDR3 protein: CASSFGGGETQYF
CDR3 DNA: TGTGCCAGCAGTTTCGGAGGCGGGGAGACCCAGTACTTC

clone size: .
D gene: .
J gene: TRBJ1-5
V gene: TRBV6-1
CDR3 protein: CASGEFGQPQHF
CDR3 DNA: TGTGCCAGCGGAGAGTTCGGGCAGCCCCAGCATTTT

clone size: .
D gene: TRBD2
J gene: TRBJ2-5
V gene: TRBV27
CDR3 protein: CASSSLGRGGRETQYF
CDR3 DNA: TGTGCCAGCAGTTCCTTGGGGCGGGGGGGCCGAGAGACCCAGTACTTC

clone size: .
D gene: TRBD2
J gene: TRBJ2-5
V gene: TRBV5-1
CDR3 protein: CASTGQSAGGETQYF
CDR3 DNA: TGCGCCAGCACCGGACAATCGGCGGGGGGAGAGACCCAGTACTTC

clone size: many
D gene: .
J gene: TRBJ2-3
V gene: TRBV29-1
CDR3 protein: CSVLGVSTDTQYF
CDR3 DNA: TGCAGCGTGCTAGGAGTGAGCACAGATACGCAGTATTTT

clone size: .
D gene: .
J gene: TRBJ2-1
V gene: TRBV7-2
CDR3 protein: CASSPPRRQYEQFF
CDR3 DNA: TGTGCCAGCAGCCCCCCCCGAAGACAGTATGAGCAGTTCTTC

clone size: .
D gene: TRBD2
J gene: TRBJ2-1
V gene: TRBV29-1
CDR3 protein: CSAEPAGVGNEQFF
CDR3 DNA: TGCAGCGCGGAACCAGCGGGAGTAGGTAATGAGCAGTTCTTC

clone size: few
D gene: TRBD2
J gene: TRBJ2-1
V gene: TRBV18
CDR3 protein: CASSPMGGGSYNEQFF
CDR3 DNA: TGTGCCAGCTCACCAATGGGCGGGGGCTCCTACAATGAGCAGTTCTTC

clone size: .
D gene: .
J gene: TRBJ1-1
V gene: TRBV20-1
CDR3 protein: CSATGGMNTEAFF
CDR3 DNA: TGCAGTGCCACGGGGGGGATGAACACTGAAGCTTTCTTT

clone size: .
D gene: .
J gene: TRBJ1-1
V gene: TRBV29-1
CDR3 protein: CSVGRAEAFF
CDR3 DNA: TGCAGCGTTGGTAGGGCTGAAGCTTTCTTT

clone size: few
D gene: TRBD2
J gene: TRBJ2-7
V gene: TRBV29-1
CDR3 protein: CSVDSGLAADEQYF
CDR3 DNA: TGCAGCGTTGACTCGGGACTAGCTGCGGACGAGCAGTACTTC

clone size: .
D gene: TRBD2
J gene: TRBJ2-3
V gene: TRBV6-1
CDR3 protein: CASSDTVPWASGSGDMQYF
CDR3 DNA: TGTGCCAGCAGTGATACGGTTCCGTGGGCTAGCGGGAGCGGAGATATGCAGTATTTT